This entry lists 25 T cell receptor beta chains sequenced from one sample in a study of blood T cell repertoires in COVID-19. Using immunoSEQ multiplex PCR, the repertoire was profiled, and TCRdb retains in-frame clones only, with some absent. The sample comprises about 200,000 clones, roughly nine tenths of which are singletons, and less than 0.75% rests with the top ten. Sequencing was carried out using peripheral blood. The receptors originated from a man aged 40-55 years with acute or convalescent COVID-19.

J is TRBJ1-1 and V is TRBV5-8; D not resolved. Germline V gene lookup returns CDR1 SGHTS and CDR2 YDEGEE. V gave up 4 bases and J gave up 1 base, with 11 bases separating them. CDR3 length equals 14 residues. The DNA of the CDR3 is TGTGCCAGCAGCCGTTCGACGGGGAACACTGAAGCTTTCTTT. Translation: CASSRSTGNTEAFF.

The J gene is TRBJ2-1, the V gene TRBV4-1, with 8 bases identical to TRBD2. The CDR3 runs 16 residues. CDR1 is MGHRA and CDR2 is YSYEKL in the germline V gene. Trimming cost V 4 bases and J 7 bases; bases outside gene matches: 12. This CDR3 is CASSPSAGGPRNEQFF. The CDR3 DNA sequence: TGCGCCAGCAGCCCCTCGGCGGGGGGCCCTAGGAATGAGCAGTTCTTC.

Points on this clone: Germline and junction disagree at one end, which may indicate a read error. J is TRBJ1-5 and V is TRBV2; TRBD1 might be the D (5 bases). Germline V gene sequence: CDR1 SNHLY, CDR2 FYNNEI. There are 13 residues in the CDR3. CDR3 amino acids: CASSAWRSTPAGF. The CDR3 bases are TGTGCCAGCAGTGCTTGGCGTTCTACCCCAGCAGGGTTT.

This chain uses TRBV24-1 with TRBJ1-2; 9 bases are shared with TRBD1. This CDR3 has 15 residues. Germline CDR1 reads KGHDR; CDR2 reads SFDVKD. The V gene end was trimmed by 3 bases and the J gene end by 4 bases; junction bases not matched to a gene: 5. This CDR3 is CATSDPGTGIYGYTF. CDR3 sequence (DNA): TGTGCCACCAGTGATCCCGGGACAGGGATCTATGGCTACACCTTC.

The CDR3 loop is CASSLGSGLHNEQFF. The CDR3 DNA is TGTGCCAGCAGCTTAGGGTCAGGGTTGCACAATGAGCAGTTCTTC. The chain has TRBV7-2 and TRBJ2-1, with D tentatively TRBD1 (5 bases). Per the germline V gene, CDR1 is SGHTA and CDR2 is FQGNSA. The V end was cut by 1 base, the J end by 5 bases, with 12 bases between. The CDR3 totals 15 residues.

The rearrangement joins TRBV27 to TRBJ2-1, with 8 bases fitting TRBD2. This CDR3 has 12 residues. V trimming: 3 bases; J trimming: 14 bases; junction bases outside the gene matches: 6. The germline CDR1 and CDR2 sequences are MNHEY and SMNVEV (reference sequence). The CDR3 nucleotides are TGTGCCAGCAGTTTCCCCGGGAGGGTGAAGTTCTTC. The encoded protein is CASSFPGRVKFF.

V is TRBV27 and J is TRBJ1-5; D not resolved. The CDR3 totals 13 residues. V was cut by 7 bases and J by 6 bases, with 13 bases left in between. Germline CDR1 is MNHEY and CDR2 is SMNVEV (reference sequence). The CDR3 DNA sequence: TGTGCCAGCACTGACGGTACGGGTCAGCCCCAGCATTTT. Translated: CASTDGTGQPQHF.

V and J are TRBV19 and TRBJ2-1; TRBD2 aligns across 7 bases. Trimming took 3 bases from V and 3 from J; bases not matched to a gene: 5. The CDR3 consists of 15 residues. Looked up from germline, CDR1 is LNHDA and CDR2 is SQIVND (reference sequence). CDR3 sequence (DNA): TGTGCCAGTAGTATGGGGGGGTCGATCTACAATGAGCAGTTCTTC. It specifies CASSMGGSIYNEQFF.

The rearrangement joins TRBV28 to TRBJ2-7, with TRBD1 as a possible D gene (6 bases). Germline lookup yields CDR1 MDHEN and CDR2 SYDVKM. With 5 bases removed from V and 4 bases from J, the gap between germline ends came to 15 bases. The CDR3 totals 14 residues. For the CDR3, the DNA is TGTGCCAGCAGTGATACAGGGAGAGGGTACGAGCAGTACTTC. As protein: CASSDTGRGYEQYF.

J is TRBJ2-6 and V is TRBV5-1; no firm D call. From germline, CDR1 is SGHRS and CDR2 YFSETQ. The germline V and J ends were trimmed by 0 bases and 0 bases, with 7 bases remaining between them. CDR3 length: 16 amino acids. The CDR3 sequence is CASSLAVFSGANVLTF. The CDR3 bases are TGCGCCAGCAGCTTGGCGGTTTTCTCTGGGGCCAACGTCCTGACTTTC.

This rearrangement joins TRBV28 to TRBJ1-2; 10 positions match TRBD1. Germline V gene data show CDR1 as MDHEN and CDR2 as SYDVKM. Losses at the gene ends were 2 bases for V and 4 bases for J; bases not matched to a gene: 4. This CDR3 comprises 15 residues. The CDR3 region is CASSLGTGDFYGYTF. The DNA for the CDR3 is TGTGCCAGCAGTTTAGGGACAGGGGACTTCTATGGCTACACCTTC.

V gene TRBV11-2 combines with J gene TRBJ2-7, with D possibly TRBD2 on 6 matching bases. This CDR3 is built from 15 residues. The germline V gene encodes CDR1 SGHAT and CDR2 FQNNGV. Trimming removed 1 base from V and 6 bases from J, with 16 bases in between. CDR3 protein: CASSLVSGSVGEQYF. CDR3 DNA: TGTGCCAGCAGCTTAGTATCCGGGAGTGTGGGCGAGCAGTACTTC.

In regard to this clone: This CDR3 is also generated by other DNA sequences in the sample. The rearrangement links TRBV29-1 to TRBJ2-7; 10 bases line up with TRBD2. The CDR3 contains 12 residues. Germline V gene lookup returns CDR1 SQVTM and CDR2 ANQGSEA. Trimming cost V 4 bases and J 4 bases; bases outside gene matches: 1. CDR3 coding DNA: TGCAGCGTTGGGACTAGCGGATACGAGCAGTACTTC. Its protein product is CSVGTSGYEQYF.

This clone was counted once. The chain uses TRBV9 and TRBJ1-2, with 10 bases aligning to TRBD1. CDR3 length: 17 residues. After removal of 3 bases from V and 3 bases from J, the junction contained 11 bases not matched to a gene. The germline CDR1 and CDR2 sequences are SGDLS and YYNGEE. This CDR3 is CASSGPKGTGEDYGYTF. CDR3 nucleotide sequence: TGTGCCAGCAGCGGACCAAAAGGGACAGGGGAGGACTATGGCTACACCTTC.

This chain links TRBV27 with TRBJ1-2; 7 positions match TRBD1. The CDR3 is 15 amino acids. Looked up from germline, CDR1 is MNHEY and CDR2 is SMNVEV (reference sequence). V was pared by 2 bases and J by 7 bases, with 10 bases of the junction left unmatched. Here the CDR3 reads CASSLIGRTGGGYTF. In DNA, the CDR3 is TGTGCCAGCAGTTTAATCGGACGGACAGGTGGTGGCTACACCTTC.

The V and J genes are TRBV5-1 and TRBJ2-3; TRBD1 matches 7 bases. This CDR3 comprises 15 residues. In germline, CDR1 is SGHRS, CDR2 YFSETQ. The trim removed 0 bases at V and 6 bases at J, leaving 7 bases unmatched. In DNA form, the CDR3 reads TGCGCCAGCAGCTTGGCGGGGATACAGGGGGATACGCAGTATTTT. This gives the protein CASSLAGIQGDTQYF.

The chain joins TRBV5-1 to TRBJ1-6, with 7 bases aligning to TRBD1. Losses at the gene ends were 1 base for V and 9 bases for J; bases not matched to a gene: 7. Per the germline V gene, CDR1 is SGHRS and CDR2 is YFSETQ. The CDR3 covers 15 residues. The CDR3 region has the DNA TGCGCCAGCAGCTTGACAGGGGCCGCGGTTTCACCCCTCCACTTT. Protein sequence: CASSLTGAAVSPLHF.

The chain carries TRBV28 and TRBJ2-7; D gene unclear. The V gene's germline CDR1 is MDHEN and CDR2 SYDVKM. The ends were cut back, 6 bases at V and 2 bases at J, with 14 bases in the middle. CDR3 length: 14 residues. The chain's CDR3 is CASRGSIAPYEQYF. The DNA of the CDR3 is TGTGCCAGCAGGGGTAGCATAGCCCCCTACGAGCAGTACTTC.

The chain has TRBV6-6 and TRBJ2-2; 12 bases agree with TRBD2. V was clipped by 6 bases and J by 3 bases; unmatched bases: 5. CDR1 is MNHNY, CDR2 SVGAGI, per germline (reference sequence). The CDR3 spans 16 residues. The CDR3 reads CASSPTSGGYTGELFF. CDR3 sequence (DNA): TGTGCCAGCAGCCCCACTAGCGGGGGGTACACCGGGGAGCTGTTTTTT.

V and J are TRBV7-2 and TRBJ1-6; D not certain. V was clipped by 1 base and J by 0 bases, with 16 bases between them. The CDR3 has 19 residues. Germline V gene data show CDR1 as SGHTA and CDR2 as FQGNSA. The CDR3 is CASSLERFYMSSYNSPLHF. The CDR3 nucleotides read TGTGCCAGCAGCTTAGAGAGGTTTTATATGAGCTCCTATAATTCACCCCTCCACTTT.

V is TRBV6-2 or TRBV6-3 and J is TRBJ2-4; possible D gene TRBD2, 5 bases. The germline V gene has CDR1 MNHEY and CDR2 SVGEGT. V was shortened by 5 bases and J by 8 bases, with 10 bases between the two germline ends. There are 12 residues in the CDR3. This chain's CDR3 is CASSTGVDIQYF. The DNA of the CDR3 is TGTGCCAGCAGTACCGGGGTCGACATTCAGTACTTC.

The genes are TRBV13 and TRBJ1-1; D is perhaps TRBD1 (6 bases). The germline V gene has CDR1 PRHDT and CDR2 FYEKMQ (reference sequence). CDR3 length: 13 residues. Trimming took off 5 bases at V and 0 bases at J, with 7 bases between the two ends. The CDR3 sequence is CASSTGLNTEAFF. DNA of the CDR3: TGTGCCAGCAGCACAGGGCTGAACACTGAAGCTTTCTTT.

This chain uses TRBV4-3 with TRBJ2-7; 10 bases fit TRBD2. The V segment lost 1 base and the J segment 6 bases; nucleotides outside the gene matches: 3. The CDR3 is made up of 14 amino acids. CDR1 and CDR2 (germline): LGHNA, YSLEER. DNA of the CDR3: TGCGCCAGCAGCCAAGGGACTAGCGGCTTCGAGCAGTACTTC. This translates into CASSQGTSGFEQYF.

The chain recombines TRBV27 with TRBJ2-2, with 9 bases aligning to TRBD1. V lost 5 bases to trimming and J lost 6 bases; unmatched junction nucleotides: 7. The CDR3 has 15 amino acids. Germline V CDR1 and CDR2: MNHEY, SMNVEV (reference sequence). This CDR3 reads CASSGGTGRAGELFF. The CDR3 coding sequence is TGTGCCAGCAGTGGAGGGACAGGGAGGGCCGGGGAGCTGTTTTTT.

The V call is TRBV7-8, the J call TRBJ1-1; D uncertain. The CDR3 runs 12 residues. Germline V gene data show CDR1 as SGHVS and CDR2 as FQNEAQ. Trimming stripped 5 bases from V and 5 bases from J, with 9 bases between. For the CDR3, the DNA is TGTGCCAGCAGCCAGGCGGGAACTGAAGCTTTCTTT. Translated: CASSQAGTEAFF.